Included here is one TCR beta chain sequence, with context. A few counts support this clone. It lacks a known antigen. Base qualities are not recorded, but no much larger clone differs from it by a single base. Libraries were built with the immunoSEQ multiplex PCR assay. For the multiplex PCR, a mixture combining 60 forward primers for TCR Vbeta segments and 13 reverse primers for TCR Jbeta segments was used. Amplification of the CDR3 region of rearranged TCR beta genes was performed with a multiplex PCR assay on genomic DNA. Amplified TCR beta libraries were sequenced as 87-base-pair reads on the Illumina HiSeq System. In the original analysis: In a later analysis, around 80 million unique TCR beta chains were counted across the 650 to 750 repertoires, and roughly 11 million of these chains were shared by at least two donors. To remove PCR and sequencing errors, raw reads were error-corrected and collapsed into unique sequences using a nearest-neighbor algorithm that merged closely related sequences. V, D and J gene segments were assigned by aligning CDR3 sequences to IMGT reference sequences. For a sequence to be retained, a match of at least six nucleotides to both a V gene segment and a J gene segment was required. Rearrangements were called productive when the CDR3 lacked stop codons and stayed in frame with V and J; all others were non-productive. CDR3 was defined according to IMGT convention as the region running from the second conserved V-encoded cysteine to the conserved J-encoded phenylalanine. The earlier analysis of fewer than 750 of the donors excluded sequences that lacked an unambiguous match to a single V gene segment. An earlier analysis of several hundred of the donors called V segments functional above 56.7% productive rearrangements and segregating when the between-donor standard deviation exceeded 5%. A statistical classification framework was built to diagnose cytomegalovirus status from the catalog of TCR beta chain sequences. In a later analysis, V and J genes were assigned by comparing TCR nucleotide sequences against IMGT/GENE-DB human TR gene sequences. A later analysis assigned CDR3 sequences and most-parsimonious VDJ recombination scenarios with the TCRdist pipeline. In a later analysis, each TCR beta chain was defined by its CDR3 amino acid sequence together with its V-gene family, and reads lacking a unique V-gene family were excluded. As a way to deal with suspected cross-contamination and a sequencing artifact, a later analysis dropped 450 to 600 nucleotide sequences that were highly shared and had low generation probability. For each public chain, a later analysis derived a clonal expansion index from normalized ranks of inferred template counts within each repertoire. Generation probabilities in a later analysis came from a VDJ recombination model fitted to out-of-frame rearrangements, and those results were checked against IGoR. In a later analysis, TCR-TCR, TCR-HLA and TCR-CMV co-occurrence was scored with hypergeometric tests, and a repertoire-size bias correction was applied to TCR pairs. False discovery rates were estimated in a later analysis by permuting HLA or CMV assignments 20 times. In a later analysis, co-occurring TCRs were grouped using DBSCAN, and TCRdist sequence similarity was added for clustering within HLA-allele-positive subsets. Repertoires with fewer than 30,000 or more than 120,000 public chains were left out of co-occurrence clustering, as were four to six repertoires with anomalous nucleotide sharing. Not all clones reach the TCRdb copy of this immuneACCESS table, which keeps in-frame sequences only. Checked studies attribute under half of the gap to unresolved V genes and leave the rest unexplained. That table supplies the V and J calls and clone size; D and trimming were determined from the DNA. The sample profile shows about 190,000 clones; more than 70% of them were found once. Of the sample, 1.5% to 2% falls within the top ten clones.

These data belong to a study of cytomegalovirus exposure and HLA in healthy donors (dated by TCRdb to the late 2010s). Background for the entire study: According to an earlier analysis of 587 of the donors, some 180 million T cells yielded roughly 110 million unique TCR beta sequences and 276 Gb of sequence data. An early release covering 550 to 650 HLA-typed donors comprised approximately 300 gigabases of sequencing data and around 85 million unique TCR sequences. Of the approximately 400 genotyped donors, approximately 81% were placed in the genetic ancestry cluster associated with self-reported Caucasian donors. The aim of the study was to test whether cataloging public T cell receptors could identify signatures of past pathogen exposure. The study used immunosequencing to profile the T cell repertoires of around 600 subjects and linked those repertoires to cytomegalovirus serostatus. Besides the first cohort of 666 subjects, a separate validation cohort made up of 90 to 150 different subjects was used. High-throughput TCR immunosequencing, statistical association of individual TCRs with disease status, and machine learning were combined to predict cytomegalovirus infection status. A later analysis re-examined previously published TCR beta repertoires from several hundred donors and added high-resolution HLA genotyping to investigate patterns of TCR occurrence. In the later analysis, no new phenotypic data were used to find candidate immune exposures; instead, reliance was placed on TCR beta sequences and their occurrence across donors. To decide whether each TCR beta V gene segment behaved as functional or pseudogenic, an earlier analysis of some 600 of the donors relied on high-throughput TCR beta sequencing. Donor age, sex, ethnicity and CMV serostatus were compiled alongside the repertoire data. In a later genetic analysis, genome-wide SNP genotypes for about three fifths of the roughly 670 donors were used, and that subset was treated as a discovery cohort. All discovery cohort repertoires had been generated using a single sequencing platform. Class I and class II HLA loci were covered by the typing at four-digit resolution. The number of donors typed differed by locus, with 629-630 for A, B, C, DRB1 and DQB1, approximately 500 for DQA1, about 610 for DPA1, and some 470 for DPB1. Five DR-DQ haplotypes were handled as single units for association and clustering, since linkage in the cohort was strong. Across 398 genotyped donors of the cohort, an average of approximately 240,000 unique TCR beta nucleotide sequences per donor were sequenced, and roughly 18% of those sequences were non-productive. The full study reports these points: Linkage disequilibrium might explain the correlated functional status among segregating V segments, but an unknown experimental factor could not be excluded. Presence/absence analyses assumed roughly uniform sequencing depth across donors, an assumption that may not hold. In a later genetic analysis, a missense DCLRE1C variant was associated with V-gene and J-gene trimming of TCR beta chains, and the association was replicated in an independent cohort. In this cohort, only TCR beta chains were sequenced, and detectable features were limited by the absence of alpha or paired-chain data. The only immune exposure information available for the cohort was CMV serostatus. In a later analysis, the rate of TCR association differed among HLA loci, with DRB1 alleles having the most associated TCRs and HLA-C alleles having the fewest. The sequencing pipeline was judged likely to have produced a cluster of highly shared sequence variants as a technical artifact. A later analysis reported that several top co-occurrence clusters appeared linked to parvovirus B19, influenza, CMV and Epstein-Barr virus. In a later analysis, most CMV-associated TCR beta chains were found to appear HLA-restricted, with HLA associations seemingly driven largely by CMV exposure. In a later analysis, HLA-associated TCR beta chains showed more clonal expansion and lower generation probabilities than non-associated chains that were equally common. At a false discovery rate of 0.05, a later analysis linked roughly 17,000 TCR beta sequences to specific HLA alleles. Most TCR sequences were seen in very few donors, while some public TCRs were found in many individuals. An earlier analysis of around 600 of the donors showed that most TCR beta V segments appeared in productive rearrangements either about 87% or about 30% of the time, which broadly matched IMGT annotations. When HLA alleles, especially DR and DQ, strongly co-occurred, TCR associations were difficult to assign to individual alleles. A few of the identified cytomegalovirus-associated TCR beta chains were confirmed in vitro to be specific for cytomegalovirus antigens. A later genetic analysis reported fewer N-insertions in productive TCRs among donors in an Asian-associated ancestry cluster than the roughly 700-donor mean. Because HLA typing was unavailable for some donors at each locus, only the typed subset was used in association tests. In both the original and validation cohorts, the classifier was reported to diagnose cytomegalovirus status with high specificity and sensitivity. A further reported finding was that TCR beta sequences accurately predicted the HLA-A and HLA-B alleles for most subjects in the first cohort. The study listed around 160 TCR beta chains as associated with cytomegalovirus. About 15 rarely observed V segments, including chromosome 9 orphons, were excluded from the earlier analysis of approximately 500 of the donors because counts were too low. The authors suggested that the approach could potentially be extended to other disease states and immunological phenotypes.

The cohort consisted of fewer than 700 healthy bone marrow donors. All cohort members were sampled while nominally healthy, although unrecorded immune exposures were likely present. The donor tested CMV seropositive and was one of the 289 seropositive cohort members. A peripheral blood sample was provided by each donor, and peripheral blood mononuclear cells were used for TCR beta sequencing. Genomic DNA extraction from the blood cell samples was performed with the Qiagen DNeasy Blood Extraction Kit. Specimen: PBMCs. This TCR was sampled from a man aged 35-49 years in good health and CMV-seropositive.

The bases read TGTGCCAGCAGTGTAACAGGGAGACATGGCTACACCTTC. Its translation reads: CASSVTGRHGYTF. The sequence links TRBV6-1 to TRBJ1-2; a weak D assignment points to TRBD1 (6 bases agree). V loses 4 bases of germline sequence and J loses 6 bases, and the interval between the two ends is 12 bases. According to the germline V gene, CDR1 reads MNHNS and CDR2 reads SASEGT. The CDR3 numbers 13 residues from cysteine through phenylalanine. CDR3 DNA only is kept here, 39 bases in frame from base 1.